What follows is one T cell receptor (beta chain) and its context. Other DNA sequences from this sample encode an identical CDR3 as well. The sample belongs to a study of T cell responses to AZD1222 COVID-19 vaccine. The germline V gene encodes CDR1 SGHRS and CDR2 YFSETQ. This CDR3 comprises 14 residues. Trimming took off 8 bases at V and 0 bases at J, with 11 bases between the two ends. The data were produced by immunoSEQ multiplex PCR, yet TCRdb's version contains in-frame clones alone and is incomplete. The table records more than 100,000 clones, 65% to 90% of them present only once. This clonotype was sampled from an adult who received the MenACWY meningococcal vaccine as a control. Sequenced here: peripheral blood, sampled 28 days after the second dose of the MenACWY control vaccine. The chain joins TRBV5-1 to TRBJ1-4; unclear D gene. CDR3 coding DNA: TGCGCCAGTTCCCTAACTGCAACTAATGAAAAACTGTTTTTT. Amino acid sequence: CASSLTATNEKLFF.